This TCR beta chain emerged from a study of blood T cell repertoires in COVID-19. Overall study context: COVID-19 samples, acute and convalescent, were from the United States, Italy and Spain.

Assay: immunoSEQ multiplex PCR; the TCRdb copy retains only in-frame clones and omits some. The sample has under 250,000 clones, under 90% seen once. V was trimmed by 3 bases and J by 5 bases, leaving 17 bases between them. Germline V gene data show CDR1 as SGDLS and CDR2 as YYNGEE. The CDR3 loop spans 15 amino acids. This chain uses TRBV9 with TRBJ1-1, with D tentatively TRBD1 (5 bases). The source of this sequence is an elderly woman with acute or convalescent COVID-19. Specimen: peripheral blood. The CDR3 loop is CASSERDSPWTEAFF. The CDR3 coding sequence is TGTGCCAGCAGCGAGAGAGACAGCCCTTGGACTGAAGCTTTCTTT.